The 25 T cell receptor beta chains below were found in one sample sequenced in a study of neurological immune-mediated disorders. One entry per CDR3 protein results from TCRdb running MiXCR on the 5' RACE reads. The sample yields around 30,000 distinct CDR3 sequences, around 4% seen once. The sequencing input was CD4+ T cells from blood. Receptors were obtained from a woman in her 40s in good health.

V and J are TRBV4-1 and TRBJ2-7; 7 bases agree with TRBD1. CDR3 length: 16 amino acids. The germline V gene has CDR1 MGHRA and CDR2 YSYEKL. Trimming cost V 3 bases and J 0 bases; bases outside gene matches: 8. This chain's CDR3 is CASSQGQGVSSYEQYF. DNA for the CDR3: TGCGCCAGCAGCCAGGGCCAGGGGGTAAGCTCCTACGAGCAGTACTTC.

This clonotype has only a few counts. The chain carries TRBV20-1 and TRBJ1-1; D call uncertain. Deletions cut 3 bases from V and 0 bases from J, with 11 bases between. The germline CDR1 and CDR2 sequences are DFQATT and SNEGSKA (reference sequence). This CDR3 contains 14 residues. The CDR3, as DNA: TGCAGTGCTAGTCCCCAGACCGTGAACACTGAAGCTTTCTTT. Protein sequence: CSASPQTVNTEAFF.

This clonotype has at least ten counts. The V call is TRBV5-6, the J call TRBJ1-1; no firm D call. V lost 4 bases to trimming and J lost 10 bases, with 20 bases between them. This CDR3 comprises 14 residues. Germline V CDR1 and CDR2: SGHDT, YYEEEE. The CDR3 here is CASSPMFDGPGAFF. In DNA, the CDR3 is TGTGCCAGCAGCCCCATGTTCGACGGGCCAGGAGCTTTCTTT. The full variable domain, its missing parts supplied by reference TRBV5-6 and TRBJ1-1, is DAGVTQSPTHLIKTRGQQVTLRCSPKSGHDTVSWYQQALGQGPQFIFQYYEEEERQRGNFPDRFSGHQFPNYSSELNVNALLLGDSALYLCASSPMFDGPGAFFGQGTRLTVV.

In this sample, this clonotype turned up many times. This chain uses TRBV7-9 with TRBJ2-7; D uncertain. Germline V gene lookup returns CDR1 SEHNR and CDR2 FQNEAQ (reference sequence). The CDR3 totals 14 residues. Trimming took off 5 bases at V and 0 bases at J, with 11 bases between the two ends. This CDR3 is CASSRIPNSYEQYF. CDR3 nucleotide sequence: TGTGCCAGCAGCCGTATCCCCAACTCCTACGAGCAGTACTTC.

This clonotype came up many times. The genes are TRBV7-9 and TRBJ2-7; D call uncertain. Germline CDR1 SEHNR, CDR2 FQNEAQ (reference sequence). V was cut by 6 bases and J by 9 bases, with 18 bases left in between. The CDR3 totals 13 residues. The CDR3 bases are TGTGCCAGCAGGCAAACCCAAACGACGGTGCAGTACTTC. Amino acids: CASRQTQTTVQYF.

The chain carries TRBV10-2 and TRBJ2-1; 9 positions agree with TRBD2. Germline assignment: CDR1 WSHSY and CDR2 SAAADI. The CDR3 loop spans 13 amino acids. V lost 6 bases, J lost 7 bases, and 4 bases stayed unmatched. In DNA, the CDR3 is TGCGCCAGCAGGGGCGGGGGGGGGAATGAGCAGTTCTTC. This gives the protein CASRGGGGNEQFF.

This clonotype was seen ten or more times. J is TRBJ1-1 and V is TRBV9; the D gene is possibly TRBD1 (5 bases). Germline V gene sequence: CDR1 SGDLS, CDR2 YYNGEE. The length of the CDR3 is 16 residues. Trimming cost V 0 bases and J 4 bases, with 16 bases left between them. The CDR3 here is CASSVGAGGRGTEAFF. CDR3 DNA sequence: TGTGCCAGCAGCGTAGGGGCAGGCGGTAGGGGCACTGAAGCTTTCTTT. Based on the CDR3 plus reference TRBV9 and TRBJ1-1, the full variable domain is DSGVTQTPKHLITATGQRVTLRCSPRSGDLSVYWYQQSLDQGLQFLIQYYNGEERAKGNILERFSAQQFPDLHSELNLSSLELGDSALYFCASSVGAGGRGTEAFFGQGTRLTVV.

This clonotype has ten or more counts. The chain employs TRBV20-1 and TRBJ2-3, with no clear D. V gave up 1 base and J gave up 4 bases, with 9 bases separating them. This CDR3 has 13 amino acids. From germline, CDR1 is DFQATT and CDR2 SNEGSKA (reference sequence). The CDR3 sequence is CSARVPKPDTQYF. For the CDR3, the DNA is TGCAGTGCTAGAGTTCCTAAGCCAGATACGCAGTATTTT.

This clonotype was detected many times. The chain carries TRBV5-5 and TRBJ1-5; 8 bases align to TRBD1. V shed 1 base and J 4 bases; nucleotides not matched to a gene: 7. Germline CDR1 is SGHKS and CDR2 is YYEKEE (reference sequence). This CDR3 spans 16 amino acids. The CDR3 DNA is TGTGCCAGCAGCTTGATAGGGGACAGGAGGAATCAGCCCCAGCATTTT. It translates to CASSLIGDRRNQPQHF. Full variable domain (rest looked up from reference TRBV5-5 and TRBJ1-5): DAGVTQSPTHLIKTRGQQVTLRCSPISGHKSVSWYQQVLGQGPQFIFQYYEKEERGRGNFPDRFSARQFPNYSSELNVNALLLGDSALYLCASSLIGDRRNQPQHFGDGTRLSIL.

This clonotype was seen many times. The chain employs TRBV6-1 and TRBJ2-5; D perhaps matches TRBD1 (6 bases). CDR3 size: 14 residues. Germline V gives CDR1 MNHNS, CDR2 SASEGT. V lost 0 bases, J lost 7 bases, and 12 bases lay in between. CDR3 nucleotide sequence: TGTGCCAGCAGTGAAGCGAAGAGAGGGGGGACCCAGTACTTC. It yields the protein CASSEAKRGGTQYF.

This clonotype was seen many times. V usage is TRBV18 and J usage is TRBJ2-5; D not resolved. The V end was cut by 0 bases, the J end by 4 bases, with 3 bases between. This CDR3 has 12 residues. Germline lookup yields CDR1 KGHSH and CDR2 LQKENI. DNA of the CDR3: TGTGCCAGCTCACCACCGGTAGAGACCCAGTACTTC. Its translation: CASSPPVETQYF.

This clonotype was counted many times. One junction end disagrees with the germline gene, perhaps due to a read error. The genes are TRBV10-3 and TRBJ2-3, with 9 nucleotides matching TRBD1. The CDR3 has 13 residues. Germline CDR1 ENHRY, CDR2 SYGVKD. DNA of the CDR3: TGTGCCATCAGTGAGTCTGACAGGGGGTTCGGGGGTTTT. Translated: CAISESDRGFGGF.

This clonotype was detected many times. CDR3 loop: CASSQKVEGPGSPLNQPQHF. The DNA of the CDR3 is TGCGCCAGCAGCCAAAAAGTGGAGGGCCCCGGTTCCCCTCTCAATCAGCCCCAGCATTTT. V gene TRBV4-1 combines with J gene TRBJ1-5; D ambiguous. The CDR3 is 20 amino acids. The V end lost 2 bases, the J end lost 3 bases, and 26 bases lay between the germline ends. In germline, CDR1 is MGHRA, CDR2 YSYEKL.

This clonotype was recorded at least ten times. This chain connects TRBV7-2 to TRBJ2-1, with TRBD2 matching 11 bases. The germline V gene encodes CDR1 SGHTA and CDR2 FQGNSA. With 2 bases clipped from V and 6 bases from J, the junction kept 3 bases outside the gene matches. This CDR3 is built from 15 residues. The CDR3, as DNA: TGTGCCAGCAGCTTATTAGCGGGAGGGGGCAATGAGCAGTTCTTC. Encoded protein: CASSLLAGGGNEQFF.

In this sample, this clonotype turned up many times. V and J are TRBV20-1 and TRBJ2-2; either TRBD1 or TRBD2 may fit D (5 bases each). The CDR3 consists of 15 residues. With 5 bases removed from V and 4 bases from J, the gap between germline ends came to 17 bases. Germline V gene data show CDR1 as DFQATT and CDR2 as SNEGSKA (reference sequence). The CDR3 is CSAGGSGPTTGELFF. The CDR3 DNA reads as TGCAGTGCTGGAGGTTCGGGGCCGACCACCGGGGAGCTGTTTTTT.

This clonotype was recorded many times. The chain employs TRBV20-1 and TRBJ1-1; D is perhaps TRBD1 (5 bases). V dropped 3 bases and J dropped 10 bases, with 18 bases sitting between them. This CDR3 has 13 residues. Germline V CDR1 and CDR2: DFQATT, SNEGSKA (reference sequence). CDR3 sequence: CSARGGNGRVAFF. Here the CDR3 DNA reads TGCAGTGCTAGGGGAGGAAACGGCAGGGTAGCTTTCTTT.

This clonotype appeared many times. The gene calls are TRBV20-1 and TRBJ2-7; 7 nucleotides agree with TRBD2. The trim removed 5 bases at V and 5 bases at J, leaving 9 bases unmatched. This CDR3 contains 13 residues. Germline V gives CDR1 DFQATT, CDR2 SNEGSKA (reference sequence). This CDR3 is CSAQRGADNEQYF. The CDR3 DNA reads TGCAGTGCTCAGCGGGGCGCAGACAACGAGCAGTACTTC.

In this sample, this clonotype turned up many times. The chain links TRBV28 to TRBJ2-2; D unresolved. Germline V gene sequence: CDR1 MDHEN, CDR2 SYDVKM. This CDR3 region has 12 residues. V was cut by 3 bases and J by 4 bases, with 3 bases left in between. CDR3 loop: CASSFFTGELFF. As DNA, the CDR3 is TGTGCCAGCAGTTTTTTCACCGGGGAGCTGTTTTTT.

At least ten counts were recorded for this clonotype. CDR3 bases: TGTGCCAGCAGTTACACAGGGATCACTGAAGCTTTCTTT. Translating gives CASSYTGITEAFF. The rearrangement links TRBV27 to TRBJ1-1, with D possibly TRBD1 on 6 matching bases. CDR3 length: 13 residues. Trimming cost V 4 bases and J 4 bases, with 10 bases left between them. CDR1 and CDR2 from the germline V gene are MNHEY and SMNVEV (reference sequence).

The table lists this clonotype with many counts. The chain couples TRBV15 to TRBJ2-7; possible D gene TRBD2, 6 bases. This CDR3 has 13 residues. In germline, CDR1 is LNHNV, CDR2 YYDKDF (reference sequence). V lost 0 bases and J lost 3, with 6 bases in between. The CDR3 region is CATSREEGYEQYF. CDR3 in DNA: TGTGCCACCAGCAGAGAGGAGGGCTACGAGCAGTACTTC.

Many counts were recorded for this clonotype. The J gene is TRBJ2-1, the V gene TRBV7-2; TRBD2 is a possible D gene (6 bases). Germline V gene sequence: CDR1 SGHTA, CDR2 FQGNSA. The V end lost 4 bases, the J end lost 9 bases, and 25 bases lay between the germline ends. The CDR3 sequence is 17 residues long. CDR3 protein: CASSSLSLAGFKGEQFF. The DNA of the CDR3 is TGTGCCAGCAGCTCCCTAAGCCTGGCGGGATTTAAGGGTGAGCAGTTCTTC.

In its sample, this clonotype was seen many times. The V call is TRBV25-1, the J call TRBJ2-1; TRBD2 matches at 9 bases. The junction had 5 bases not matched to a gene; V was cut back by 3 bases and J by 5 bases. The germline CDR1 and CDR2 sequences are MGHDK and SYGVNS. The CDR3 has 15 residues. The CDR3 loop is CASSDWPSGDNEQFF. The CDR3 bases are TGTGCCAGCAGTGATTGGCCTAGCGGGGACAATGAGCAGTTCTTC.

This clonotype was seen many times. The rearrangement links TRBV20-1 to TRBJ2-7, with a tentative D call TRBD1 (6 bases). V was clipped by 6 bases and J by 3 bases, with 12 bases between them. Germline CDR1 and CDR2: DFQATT and SNEGSKA (reference sequence). The CDR3 is 12 amino acids. In nucleotides, the CDR3 is TGCAGTGCAGGGGGTAGGTACTACGAGCAGTACTTC. Its protein product is CSAGGRYYEQYF.

This clonotype was seen repeatedly, ten times or more. The chain uses TRBV20-1 and TRBJ2-1, with 13 bases aligning to TRBD2. Per germline, CDR1 DFQATT and CDR2 SNEGSKA (reference sequence). The ends lost 2 bases at V and 8 bases at J; junction bases unmatched: 3. This CDR3 comprises 14 residues. This CDR3 reads CSARRGLAGDEQFF. DNA for the CDR3: TGCAGTGCTAGAAGAGGACTAGCGGGAGATGAGCAGTTCTTC.

In its sample, this clonotype was seen many times. CDR3: CASSLSGADNSPLHF. In DNA form, the CDR3 reads TGTGCCAGCAGTTTATCAGGGGCAGATAATTCACCCCTCCACTTT. The chain uses TRBV27 and TRBJ1-6; perhaps TRBD1 as D (5 bases). V lost 0 bases, J lost 5 bases, and 8 bases lay in between. There are 15 residues in the CDR3. Germline V gives CDR1 MNHEY, CDR2 SMNVEV (reference sequence).